This T cell receptor (beta chain) is drawn from a study of blood T cell repertoires in COVID-19. Whole-study context: Acute and convalescent COVID-19 samples came from the United States, Italy and Spain.

This CDR3 has 15 amino acids. CDR1 and CDR2 from the germline V gene are SGDLS and YYNGEE. V was cut by 0 bases and J by 4 bases, with 14 bases left in between. Sequencing was performed with immunoSEQ multiplex PCR; in TCRdb, only in-frame clones are kept and a portion is missing. The sample holds 140,000 to 150,000 clones, 65% to 85% seen once. The sequence was obtained from a man aged 60 to 75 with active or convalescent COVID-19. Sequencing used peripheral blood. The rearrangement joins TRBV9 to TRBJ2-7, with D perhaps TRBD2 (6 bases). The CDR3 nucleotides read TGTGCCAGCAGCGTAGTCCCGACTAGTACATACGAGCAGTACTTC. Residues: CASSVVPTSTYEQYF.